The rows below give T cell receptor beta chains drawn from one sample of a study of T-cell reconstitution after alpha-beta-depleted transplantation in children. TCRdb reanalysed the PCR reads using MiXCR and keeps one entry per CDR3 protein. The data contain around 490,000 distinct CDR3 sequences, about an eighth of them singletons. Here the sequenced sample was PBMCs, mostly from graft donor cells, taken 180 days after TCRalphabeta/CD19-depleted stem cell transplant. The source of these receptors is a female patient aged 2 to 10 who had a stem cell transplant for aplastic anemia, so the T cells may come from the graft donor. Each CDR3 is given with its conserved first and last residue. D genes are given only for firm matches. Not every row has a clone size; where given, it reads once, few, many or a size class.

D gene	clone size	V gene	J gene	CDR3 DNA	CDR3 protein
-	few	TRBV5-1	TRBJ2-1	TGCGCCAGCAGCTTGGGGGGGAGGGGGTCTTTTTCCAACAATGAGCAGTTCTTC	CASSLGGRGSFSNNEQFF
-	-	TRBV12-3/TRBV12-4	TRBJ2-1	TGTGCCAGCAGTTTTCTCCCTCAGACTAGTTCTGAGCAGTTCTTC	CASSFLPQTSSEQFF
-	few	TRBV14	TRBJ1-1	TGTGCCAGCAGCCACCTACTGGGGGCGCTTAGGAACACTGAAGCTTTCTTT	CASSHLLGALRNTEAFF
TRBD2	few	TRBV6-1	TRBJ2-7	TGTGCCAGCAGACACCGCCCAGCGGGAGGGGACGAGCAGTACTTC	CASRHRPAGGDEQYF
-	-	TRBV12-3/TRBV12-4	TRBJ1-2	TGTGCCAGCAGTTTCTGGACAGTTCTTCCCTATGGCTACACCTTC	CASSFWTVLPYGYTF
-	few	TRBV27	TRBJ2-7	TGTGCCAGCAGTACTACGGGGGGCGGGTCCTACGAGCAGTACTTC	CASSTTGGGSYEQYF
-	few	TRBV30	TRBJ2-3	TGTGCCTGGCAGGCAGATACGCAGTATTTT	CAWQADTQYF
-	few	TRBV6-5	TRBJ2-1	TGTGCCAGCAGTTACTCGATTCGGATGGTGAATGAGCAGTTCTTC	CASSYSIRMVNEQFF
-	few	TRBV12-3/TRBV12-4	TRBJ1-5	TGTGCCAGCACTAGAGGTAGTCAGCCCCAGCATTTT	CASTRGSQPQHF
-	few	TRBV7-9	TRBJ1-5	TGTGCCAGCAGCTTAGACGCAGGGGATGGCAATCAGCCCCAGCATTTT	CASSLDAGDGNQPQHF